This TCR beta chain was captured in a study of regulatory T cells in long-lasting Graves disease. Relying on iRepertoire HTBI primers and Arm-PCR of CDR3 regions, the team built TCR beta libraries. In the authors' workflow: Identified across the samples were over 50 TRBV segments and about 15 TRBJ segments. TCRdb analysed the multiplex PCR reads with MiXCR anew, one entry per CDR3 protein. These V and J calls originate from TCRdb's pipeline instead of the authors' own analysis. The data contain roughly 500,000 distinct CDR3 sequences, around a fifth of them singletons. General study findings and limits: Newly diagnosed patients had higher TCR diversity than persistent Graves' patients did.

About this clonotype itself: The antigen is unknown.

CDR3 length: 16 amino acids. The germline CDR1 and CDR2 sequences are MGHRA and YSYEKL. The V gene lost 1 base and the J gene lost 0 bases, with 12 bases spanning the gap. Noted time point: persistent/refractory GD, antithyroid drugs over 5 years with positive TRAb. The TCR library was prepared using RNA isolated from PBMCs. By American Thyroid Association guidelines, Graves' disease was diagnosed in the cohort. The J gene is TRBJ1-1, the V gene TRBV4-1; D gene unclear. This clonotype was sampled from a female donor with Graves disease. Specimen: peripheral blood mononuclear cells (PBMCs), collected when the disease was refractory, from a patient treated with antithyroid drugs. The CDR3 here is CASSQVRAFMNTEAFF. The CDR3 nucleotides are TGCGCCAGCAGCCAAGTACGGGCATTCATGAACACTGAAGCTTTCTTT.